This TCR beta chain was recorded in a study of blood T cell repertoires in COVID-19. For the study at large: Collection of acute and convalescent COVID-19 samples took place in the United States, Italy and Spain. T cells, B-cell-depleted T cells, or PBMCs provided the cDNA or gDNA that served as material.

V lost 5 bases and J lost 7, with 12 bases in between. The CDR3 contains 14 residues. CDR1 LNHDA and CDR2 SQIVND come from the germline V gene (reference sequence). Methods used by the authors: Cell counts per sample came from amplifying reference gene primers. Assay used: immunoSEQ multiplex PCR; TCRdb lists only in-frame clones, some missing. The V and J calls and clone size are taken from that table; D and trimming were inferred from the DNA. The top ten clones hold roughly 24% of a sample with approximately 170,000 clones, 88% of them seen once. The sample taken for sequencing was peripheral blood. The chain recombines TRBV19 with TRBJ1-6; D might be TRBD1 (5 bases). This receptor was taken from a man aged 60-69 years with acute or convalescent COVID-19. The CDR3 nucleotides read TGTGCCAGTAGTGTAAGGGGCTTCAATTCACCCCTCCACTTT. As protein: CASSVRGFNSPLHF.